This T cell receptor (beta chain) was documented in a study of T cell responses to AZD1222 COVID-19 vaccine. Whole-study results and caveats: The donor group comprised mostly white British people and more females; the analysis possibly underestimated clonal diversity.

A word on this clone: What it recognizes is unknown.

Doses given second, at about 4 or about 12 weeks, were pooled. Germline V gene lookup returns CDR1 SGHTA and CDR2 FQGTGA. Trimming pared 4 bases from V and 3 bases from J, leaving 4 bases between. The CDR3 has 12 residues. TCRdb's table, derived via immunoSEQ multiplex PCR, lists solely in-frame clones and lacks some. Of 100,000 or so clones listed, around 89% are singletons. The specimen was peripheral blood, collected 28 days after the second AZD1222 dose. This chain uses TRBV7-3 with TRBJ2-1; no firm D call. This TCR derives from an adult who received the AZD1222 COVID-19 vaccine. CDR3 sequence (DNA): TGTGCCAGCAGCTCAAACTACAATGAGCAGTTCTTC. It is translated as CASSSNYNEQFF.